The following is a TCR beta chain sequence with its context. The data stem from a study of chemoradiotherapy in HPV16-positive cancers. Data came from immunoSEQ multiplex PCR; TCRdb stores just in-frame clones and leaves some out. Of some 5,000 clones in the sample, around nine tenths were seen once. This CDR3 spans 14 amino acids. The J segment lost 6 bases and the V segment lost 10 bases, leaving 13 bases of the junction unmatched. Germline CDR1 and CDR2: ENHRY and SYGVKD. V and J are TRBV10-3 and TRBJ2-7; TRBD1 agrees at 9 bases. The sequenced sample was tumor tissue, obtained from a patient who underwent chemoradiotherapy. This sequence originates from a human donor with HPV-associated anogenital cancer. The CDR3, as DNA: TGTGCCAGCAAGACAGGGGGAGTAACTTCCGAGCAGTACTTC. It specifies CASKTGGVTSEQYF.